The clone carrying this T cell receptor beta chain appeared a few times. Its antigen is unknown. These data originate in a study of CD8 T cells in ankylosing spondylitis. General study points: The study identified a TCR beta motif of several highly homologous variants that appeared characteristic of ankylosing spondylitis blood. Clones that were linked to disease were CD8+ and were relatively rare in peripheral blood. Some of the motif variants had earlier been found in reactive arthritis patients' fluid and blood.

TCRdb used MiXCR to reprocess the 5' RACE reads, holding one entry per CDR3 protein. Of around 130,000 distinct CDR3 sequences listed, roughly 15% are singletons. From germline, CDR1 is DFQATT and CDR2 SNEGSKA (reference sequence). The V and J ends lost 2 bases and 6 bases, in that order; junction bases with no gene match: 12. The CDR3 consists of 16 residues. The sequencing input was blood, either unsorted or a sorted T cell fraction (not recorded which). The receptor's source is a female donor with ankylosing spondylitis or in good health (not recorded which). This chain uses TRBV20-1 with TRBJ2-3; 9 bases line up with TRBD2. CDR3 nucleotide sequence: TGCAGTGCTAGAATCTTCCTTAGCGGGAGAGCGGATACGCAGTATTTT. This translates into CSARIFLSGRADTQYF.